These T cell receptor beta chains were read from a single sample in a study of T cells in tumors after PD-1 blockade. Assay used: immunoSEQ multiplex PCR; TCRdb lists only in-frame clones, some missing. The data contain 14,000 to 15,000 clones, 82% of them singletons. The sequencing used PBMCs, collected after anti-PD-1 treatment. These TCRs come from a human donor with basal cell carcinoma. Each CDR3 is given with its conserved first and last residue.

V: TRBV12-3/TRBV12-4
CDR3: CASSPLHGGEQFF

V: TRBV7-3
CDR3: CASSQKLAGVGNEQFF

V: TRBV28
CDR3: CASRLQGQNQPQHF

V: TRBV28
CDR3: CASSRMGTGLTGELFF

V: TRBV6-4
CDR3: CASSEVPGQNTGELFF

V: TRBV14
CDR3: CASSQGGPQHF

V: TRBV28
CDR3: CASSFRDRGYPGELFF

V: TRBV6-1
CDR3: CATSPPGSYEQYF

V: TRBV9
CDR3: CASSVARASGTGELFF

V: TRBV7-6
CDR3: CASSEGRRLEQFF

V: TRBV5-6
CDR3: CASSWNSGGGQETQYF

V: TRBV4-1
CDR3: CASSQVTSHSPLHF

V: TRBV5-1
CDR3: CASGPLGSNQPQHF

V: TRBV6-5
CDR3: CASSPRRLMNTEAFF

V: TRBV19
CDR3: CASIPSQGSYGYTF

V: TRBV7-2
CDR3: CASSSNGLAGGPYEQYF

V: TRBV4-1
CDR3: CASSQDRDRAFGPTYEQYF

V: TRBV2
CDR3: CASMSGYTGELFF

V: TRBV7-3
CDR3: CASSLQRNTEAFF

V: TRBV6-5
CDR3: CASSYRGNTEAFF

V: TRBV19
CDR3: CASSMGPAQETQYF

V: TRBV5-5
CDR3: CASSSTGVPFLSSTDTQYF

V: TRBV4-1
CDR3: CASSQVAYLTF

V: TRBV30
CDR3: CAWTGDTSGNTIYF

V: TRBV6-1
CDR3: CASSVGAGGSGTGELFF

V: TRBV12-3/TRBV12-4
CDR3: CASRKQGDYGYTF

V: TRBV3-1/TRBV3-2
CDR3: CASSQDIAWETQYF

V: TRBV5-1
CDR3: CASSLWGPQSASQHF

V: TRBV7-2
CDR3: CASSLAWTRGTYEQYF

V: TRBV2
CDR3: CARCDGGAREGSSYNEQFF

V: TRBV6-2/TRBV6-3
CDR3: CASSESVGPQHF

V: TRBV14
CDR3: CASSLSVGQGGLFAEAFF